The clone carrying this TCR beta chain was picked up many times. As yet, its antigen is unknown. This sample was included in a study of T cells after yellow fever vaccination. Whole-study results and caveats: Reappearance after the booster was observed for most primary-vaccination clones (roughly 97% CD4, over 70% CD8). Shared CD4/CD8 clonotypes were a small share, likely from convergent recombination.

CDR1 and CDR2 from the germline V gene are ENHRY and SYGVKD. The CDR3 is made up of 14 amino acids. Trimming cost V 6 bases and J 2 bases, with 14 bases left between them. TCRdb re-derived calls from the 5' RACE reads in MiXCR, one entry per CDR3 protein. The repertoire consists of approximately 240,000 distinct CDR3 sequences, with approximately 3.6% occurring once and the leading ten covering under 20%. V and J are TRBV10-3 and TRBJ2-7; possibly TRBD1 for D (6 bases). Sequencing used PBMCs, obtained 15 days after the yellow fever booster vaccination. The source of this sequence is a man aged 18 to 30 who received the YFV17D yellow fever vaccine. The CDR3 coding sequence is TGTGCCATCAGGGAACAGGGACACACCTACGAGCAGTACTTC. It specifies CAIREQGHTYEQYF.